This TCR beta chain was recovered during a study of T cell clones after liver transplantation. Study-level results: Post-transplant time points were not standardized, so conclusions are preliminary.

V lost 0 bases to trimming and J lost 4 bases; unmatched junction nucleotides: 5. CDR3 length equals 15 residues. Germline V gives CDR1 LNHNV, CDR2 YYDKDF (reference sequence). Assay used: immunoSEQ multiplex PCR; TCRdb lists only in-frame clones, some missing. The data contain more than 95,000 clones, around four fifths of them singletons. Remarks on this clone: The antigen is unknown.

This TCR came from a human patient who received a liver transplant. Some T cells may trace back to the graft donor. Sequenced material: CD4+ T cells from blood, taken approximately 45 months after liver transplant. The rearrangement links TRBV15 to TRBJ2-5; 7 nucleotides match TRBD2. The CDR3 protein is CATSRDRTSVETQYF. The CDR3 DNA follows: TGTGCCACCAGCAGAGATCGTACTAGCGTAGAGACCCAGTACTTC.